The 27 T cell receptor beta chains reported below all come from one sample, sequenced in a study of cytomegalovirus exposure and HLA in healthy donors. A multiplex PCR was run with 60 Vbeta primers and 13 Jbeta primers. Assay used: immunoSEQ multiplex PCR; TCRdb lists only in-frame clones, some missing. This sample has fewer than 250,000 clones, with approximately 80% found just once. The sequencing sample was made of PBMCs. Source of these receptors: a young man in good health and CMV-seronegative.

The chain has TRBV10-3 and TRBJ2-3; maybe TRBD2 (5 bases). CDR1 is ENHRY and CDR2 is SYGVKD in the germline V gene. CDR3 length: 15 amino acids. V dropped 2 bases and J dropped 6 bases, with 15 bases sitting between them. The CDR3 sequence: CAISEEGLSADTQYF. CDR3 bases: TGTGCCATCAGTGAGGAGGGTCTGAGCGCGGATACGCAGTATTTT.

This clone was observed a handful of times. The chain joins TRBV6-6 to TRBJ2-1, with a weak D call TRBD1 (6 bases). Germline CDR1 is MNHNY and CDR2 is SVGAGI (reference sequence). The CDR3 consists of 14 residues. The V and J ends lost 7 bases and 3 bases respectively, with 13 bases between them. The CDR3 here is CASIKQGNYNEQFF. The CDR3 nucleotides read TGTGCCAGCATTAAGCAGGGGAACTACAATGAGCAGTTCTTC.

The genes are TRBV7-3 and TRBJ1-5; unclear D gene. Germline values: CDR1 SGHTA, CDR2 FQGTGA. This CDR3 has 13 residues. Trimming cost V 2 bases and J 4 bases, with 6 bases left between them. In DNA form, the CDR3 reads TGTGCCAGCAGCTTATTTCCTAATCAGCCCCAGCATTTT. Translated, it gives CASSLFPNQPQHF.

V gene TRBV28 combines with J gene TRBJ2-7, with TRBD2 as a possible D gene (7 bases). V gave up 10 bases and J gave up 2 bases, with 15 bases separating them. CDR3 length: 13 amino acids. Germline assignment: CDR1 MDHEN and CDR2 SYDVKM. CDR3 in DNA: TGTGCCACCGGGGGGCGGGCACCCTACGAGCAGTACTTC. Amino acid sequence: CATGGRAPYEQYF.

The rearrangement links TRBV27 to TRBJ2-2; 9 bases map to TRBD1. The V and J ends lost 4 bases and 3 bases, in that order; junction bases with no gene match: 9. This CDR3 region has 17 residues. The germline gives CDR1 MNHEY, CDR2 SMNVEV (reference sequence). CDR3 protein: CASSSLTTGGDTGELFF. The CDR3 DNA is TGTGCCAGCAGTTCCCTTACGACAGGGGGTGACACCGGGGAGCTGTTTTTT.

The chain joins TRBV6-6 to TRBJ1-1; 7 bases are a match to TRBD1. Trimming cost V 10 bases and J 5 bases; bases outside gene matches: 16. Per germline, CDR1 MNHNY and CDR2 SVGAGI (reference sequence). CDR3 size: 15 residues. The CDR3 DNA follows: TGTGCCACCGGAAAATTAAACAGGGGCGCGACTGAAGCTTTCTTT. It yields the protein CATGKLNRGATEAFF.

This chain joins TRBV28 and TRBJ2-3; 9 bases fit TRBD2. The germline V gene has CDR1 MDHEN and CDR2 SYDVKM. V lost 5 bases and J lost 5; bases outside the gene matches: 5. The CDR3 extends over 14 amino acids. The CDR3 loop reads CASSRLAAVDTQYF. CDR3 nucleotides: TGTGCCAGCAGTAGACTAGCGGCGGTAGATACGCAGTATTTT.

This rearrangement joins TRBV19 to TRBJ2-1, with 9 bases identical to TRBD1. Germline V gene lookup returns CDR1 LNHDA and CDR2 SQIVND (reference sequence). The length of the CDR3 is 14 residues. V dropped 7 bases and J dropped 7; count of bases not matched to a gene: 8. For the CDR3, the DNA is TGTGCCAGTAAAGGGACAGGGAGGGGGAATGAGCAGTTCTTC. Translated, it gives CASKGTGRGNEQFF. The full variable domain, its missing parts supplied by reference TRBV19 and TRBJ2-1, is DGGITQSPKYLFRKEGQNVTLSCEQNLNHDAMYWYRQDPGQGLRLIYYSQIVNDFQKGDIAEGYSVSREKKESFPLTVTSAQKNPTAFYLCASKGTGRGNEQFFGPGTRLTVL.

J is TRBJ1-2 and V is TRBV27; no definite D call. V shed 9 bases and J shed 2 bases, with 10 bases lying between them. This CDR3 spans 12 amino acids. Germline lookup yields CDR1 MNHEY and CDR2 SMNVEV (reference sequence). This CDR3 is CASWRVNYGYTF. The CDR3 nucleotides are TGTGCCAGTTGGAGAGTAAACTATGGCTACACCTTC.

This clone was detected only a few times. The rearrangement links TRBV4-3 to TRBJ1-2; no firm D call. This CDR3 contains 15 residues. V was cut by 0 bases and J by 7 bases, with 15 bases left in between. Germline V gene lookup returns CDR1 LGHNA and CDR2 YSLEER. The CDR3 DNA follows: TGCGCCAGCAGCCAAGAGTTTCGAGCGACTATTGGCTACACCTTC. This gives the protein CASSQEFRATIGYTF.

The rearrangement links TRBV9 to TRBJ2-1; TRBD2 matches at 10 bases. The germline V gene has CDR1 SGDLS and CDR2 YYNGEE. The CDR3 contains 15 residues. With V trimmed by 3 bases and J by 8 bases, 8 bases remained unmatched. The CDR3 DNA follows: TGTGCCAGCAGCGCGAGCGGGGGGGCCGCGGATGAGCAGTTCTTC. Translated: CASSASGGAADEQFF.

The V gene is TRBV7-8, the J gene TRBJ1-1; D not certain. V was clipped by 5 bases and J by 3 bases, with 13 bases between them. The CDR3 covers 14 residues. Germline V gene data show CDR1 as SGHVS and CDR2 as FQNEAQ. CDR3 in amino acids: CASSGVPRDTEAFF. CDR3 coding DNA: TGTGCCAGCAGCGGGGTCCCGCGGGACACTGAAGCTTTCTTT. The complete variable domain, with remaining parts taken from reference TRBV7-8 and TRBJ1-1, reads GAGVSQSPRYKVAKRGQDVALRCDPISGHVSLFWYQQALGQGPEFLTYFQNEAQLDKSGLPSDRFFAERPEGSVSTLKIQRTQQEDSAVYLCASSGVPRDTEAFFGQGTRLTVV.

The chain joins TRBV9 to TRBJ1-1, with 7 bases matching TRBD1. Germline CDR1 and CDR2: SGDLS and YYNGEE. CDR3 length: 13 amino acids. The ends lost 4 bases at V and 6 bases at J; junction bases unmatched: 6. As DNA, the CDR3 is TGTGCCAGCAGCCCAGACGGGACAGCTGAAGCTTTCTTT. This codes for CASSPDGTAEAFF.

J is TRBJ2-1 and V is TRBV27, with D tentatively TRBD2 (5 bases). CDR1 and CDR2 from the germline V gene are MNHEY and SMNVEV (reference sequence). Trimming removed 3 bases at V and 6 bases at J, with 18 bases between. The CDR3 length is 16 residues. The CDR3 DNA is TGTGCCAGCAGTTTCGCTAACGGGGTAAATGGCAATGAGCAGTTCTTC. Amino acids: CASSFANGVNGNEQFF.

V is TRBV7-9 and J is TRBJ2-1; 7 bases align to TRBD1. After removal of 4 bases from V and 7 bases from J, the junction contained 16 bases not matched to a gene. This CDR3 is 17 amino acids long. Germline V gene sequence: CDR1 SEHNR, CDR2 FQNEAQ (reference sequence). The CDR3 region has the DNA TGTGCCAGCAGCTCCCTGGGGTCAGGGGGAATTGGGAATGAGCAGTTCTTC. Encoded protein: CASSSLGSGGIGNEQFF.

This chain uses TRBV15 with TRBJ1-1; D not certain. The CDR3 runs to 15 residues. The ends were cut back, 0 bases at V and 2 bases at J, with 10 bases in the middle. Germline-derived CDR1 and CDR2 are LNHNV and YYDKDF (reference sequence). DNA of the CDR3: TGTGCCACCAGCAGAGACATCGGGAGTAACACTGAAGCTTTCTTT. Its protein product is CATSRDIGSNTEAFF.

This clone was counted once. V gene TRBV28 combines with J gene TRBJ2-5, with TRBD2 identical over 7 bases. In germline, CDR1 is MDHEN, CDR2 SYDVKM. This CDR3 contains 15 residues. The V segment lost 1 base and the J segment 4 bases; nucleotides outside the gene matches: 6. CDR3 amino acids: CASSLSSSGRETQYF. CDR3 nucleotides: TGTGCCAGCAGTTTATCGTCTAGCGGACGAGAGACCCAGTACTTC.

J is TRBJ1-1 and V is TRBV28; 12 bases agree with TRBD1. Trimming at V came to 4 bases and at J to 2 bases, leaving 5 bases not matched to a gene. The CDR3 is made up of 16 amino acids. Looked up from germline, CDR1 is MDHEN and CDR2 is SYDVKM. CDR3 DNA: TGTGCCAGCAGTTCCGGGACAGGGGGCGACAACACTGAAGCTTTCTTT. As protein: CASSSGTGGDNTEAFF.

The chain is built from TRBV20-1 and TRBJ1-1; TRBD1 matches 9 bases. V was pared by 6 bases and J by 9 bases, with 2 bases of the junction left unmatched. The V gene's germline CDR1 is DFQATT and CDR2 SNEGSKA (reference sequence). This CDR3 spans 10 amino acids. The CDR3 DNA sequence: TGCAGTGCCCACAGGGGGCAAGCTTTCTTT. Translated: CSAHRGQAFF.

This clone was counted a few times. J is TRBJ1-4 and V is TRBV5-1; TRBD1 agrees at 7 bases. J lost 4 bases, V lost 4 bases, and 4 bases had no gene match. The germline CDR1 and CDR2 sequences are SGHRS and YFSETQ. This CDR3 has 14 amino acids. CDR3 DNA: TGCGCCAGCAGCCTGGGACAGAGTAATGAAAAACTGTTTTTT. Translation: CASSLGQSNEKLFF.

This clone was counted a single time. The chain links TRBV27 to TRBJ2-3; possibly TRBD2 for D (5 bases). The ends were cut back, 4 bases at V and 7 bases at J, with 21 bases in the middle. The CDR3 sequence is 16 residues long. Looked up from germline, CDR1 is MNHEY and CDR2 is SMNVEV (reference sequence). The CDR3 spells CASSSPRSGKAHTQYF. The CDR3 DNA follows: TGTGCCAGCAGTTCCCCCCGCTCCGGGAAAGCCCATACGCAGTATTTT.

V gene TRBV7-9 combines with J gene TRBJ2-2; D gene ambiguous. The CDR3 totals 12 residues. With 3 bases removed from V and 5 bases from J, the gap between germline ends came to 4 bases. The germline CDR1 and CDR2 sequences are SEHNR and FQNEAQ (reference sequence). The CDR3 DNA sequence: TGTGCCAGCAGCTTCGTTACCGGGGAGCTGTTTTTT. It yields the protein CASSFVTGELFF.

This chain connects TRBV6-5 to TRBJ2-7; unclear D gene. The V end was cut by 0 bases, the J end by 6 bases, with 6 bases between. Germline V gives CDR1 MNHEY, CDR2 SVGAGI. The CDR3 has 12 residues. The CDR3: CASSYSNGEQYF. CDR3 coding DNA: TGTGCCAGCAGTTACTCGAACGGCGAGCAGTACTTC.

The chain carries TRBV7-9 and TRBJ2-5, with 7 bases matching TRBD1. This CDR3 is 14 amino acids long. CDR1 is SEHNR and CDR2 is FQNEAQ in the germline V gene (reference sequence). After removal of 3 bases from V and 1 base from J, the junction contained 2 bases not matched to a gene. This CDR3 reads CASSLRQGQETQYF. The CDR3 DNA sequence: TGTGCCAGCAGCTTGAGACAGGGCCAAGAGACCCAGTACTTC.

The genes are TRBV9 and TRBJ1-2; TRBD1 aligns across 7 bases. Germline lookup yields CDR1 SGDLS and CDR2 YYNGEE. This CDR3 region has 13 residues. V dropped 4 bases and J dropped 8; count of bases not matched to a gene: 8. The CDR3 DNA is TGTGCCAGCAGCACAGGGGTGGGAAGCGGCTACACCTTC. Its translation: CASSTGVGSGYTF.

The chain has TRBV6-4 and TRBJ2-7; 11 bases match TRBD2. J gave up 4 bases and V 6 bases, and 8 bases lay outside the gene matches. The CDR3 runs to 15 residues. The V gene's germline CDR1 is MRHNA and CDR2 SNTAGT. Written as DNA, the CDR3 is TGTGCCAGCAGGTACACTAGCGGGGGTCAATACGAGCAGTACTTC. Translated, it gives CASRYTSGGQYEQYF.

This chain links TRBV9 with TRBJ2-5; 9 bases fit TRBD1. The CDR3 is 15 amino acids. With 4 bases clipped from V and 0 bases from J, the junction kept 4 bases outside the gene matches. Looked up from germline, CDR1 is SGDLS and CDR2 is YYNGEE. The CDR3 sequence: CASSYRDRDQETQYF. The CDR3 nucleotides are TGTGCCAGCAGCTACCGGGACAGGGACCAAGAGACCCAGTACTTC.